One and the same sample provided the 23 T cell receptor beta chains below, sequenced in a study of OX40 agonist ivuxolimab in advanced cancers. The protocol was immunoSEQ multiplex PCR, while the TCRdb copy is restricted to in-frame clones and leaves out a portion. The sample holds approximately 35,000 clones, about 80% seen once. Sequenced here: CD4+ or CD8+ T cells sorted from blood, sampled in a trial of the OX40 agonist ivuxolimab. These receptors were collected from an adult with an advanced solid tumor such as melanoma, head and neck, liver or kidney cancer.

The J gene is TRBJ2-7, the V gene TRBV13, with 7 bases lining up with TRBD1. The CDR3 runs to 14 residues. CDR1 and CDR2 from the germline V gene are PRHDT and FYEKMQ (reference sequence). The J segment lost 0 bases and the V segment lost 5 bases, leaving 4 bases of the junction unmatched. The CDR3 region is CASSPGQASYEQYF. The CDR3 DNA reads TGTGCCAGCAGCCCCGGACAGGCCTCCTACGAGCAGTACTTC.

The chain is built from TRBV2 and TRBJ2-3; maybe TRBD2 (6 bases). The CDR3 has 12 amino acids. The germline V gene has CDR1 SNHLY and CDR2 FYNNEI. The V gene lost 7 bases and the J gene lost 4 bases, with 9 bases spanning the gap. The CDR3 DNA reads as TGTGCCAGCACGGGGGAGCCAGATACGCAGTATTTT. It is translated as CASTGEPDTQYF.

The chain is built from TRBV6-1 and TRBJ1-2; 9 bases match TRBD1. Trimming at V came to 6 bases and at J to 0 bases, leaving 5 bases not matched to a gene. The length of the CDR3 is 15 residues. The germline V gene has CDR1 MNHNS and CDR2 SASEGT. The CDR3 protein is CASSWGQGPNYGYTF. For the CDR3, the DNA is TGTGCCAGCAGCTGGGGACAGGGCCCTAACTATGGCTACACCTTC.

This chain connects TRBV11-2 to TRBJ2-7, with D perhaps given as TRBD1 or TRBD2 (5 bases each). The germline V gene has CDR1 SGHAT and CDR2 FQNNGV. Trimming shortened V by 5 bases and J by 3 bases, and 17 bases separated the two germline ends. This CDR3 spans 15 amino acids. Written as DNA, the CDR3 is TGTGCCAGCAGCCTGGGACGGCTGACCGTCTACGAGCAGTACTTC. Translating gives CASSLGRLTVYEQYF.

This rearrangement joins TRBV6-1 to TRBJ1-4; a weak D match, TRBD1 (5 bases). Deletions cut 2 bases from V and 6 bases from J, with 10 bases between. Germline V CDR1 and CDR2: MNHNS, SASEGT. This CDR3 contains 14 residues. This chain's CDR3 is CASSEYPGHEKLFF. DNA for the CDR3: TGTGCCAGCAGTGAATACCCAGGGCATGAAAAACTGTTTTTT.

This rearrangement joins TRBV7-2 to TRBJ2-3, with D tentatively TRBD2 (6 bases). The CDR3 is 13 residues long. V gave up 5 bases and J gave up 6 bases, with 12 bases separating them. CDR1 SGHTA and CDR2 FQGNSA come from the germline V gene. As DNA, the CDR3 is TGTGCCAGCAGCGGGGCGGGGTATGATACGCAGTATTTT. Protein: CASSGAGYDTQYF.

J is TRBJ2-5 and V is TRBV5-1; no clear D gene. The CDR3 runs 11 residues. V was cut by 5 bases and J by 5 bases, with 7 bases left in between. Germline loops: CDR1 SGHRS, CDR2 YFSETQ. For the CDR3, the DNA is TGCGCCAGCAGAAGACGGGAGACCCAGTACTTC. Translation: CASRRRETQYF.

This sequence joins TRBV6-1 and TRBJ2-7; 8 nucleotides match TRBD1. Trimming at V came to 7 bases and at J to 4 bases, leaving 12 bases not matched to a gene. The CDR3 consists of 15 residues. Germline-derived CDR1 and CDR2 are MNHNS and SASEGT. The CDR3 DNA reads TGTGCCAGCACCCAGGGGGCAGGACCTTCTTACGAGCAGTACTTC. Protein sequence: CASTQGAGPSYEQYF.

This sequence joins TRBV2 and TRBJ2-3, with TRBD2 identical over 8 bases. The V gene's germline CDR1 is SNHLY and CDR2 FYNNEI. The CDR3 covers 16 residues. V gave up 5 bases and J gave up 0 bases; unmatched junction bases: 7. Here the CDR3 DNA reads TGTGCCAGCAGTTGGGAAGCGGGAGTGAGCACAGATACGCAGTATTTT. Amino acid sequence: CASSWEAGVSTDTQYF.

The chain joins TRBV11-2 to TRBJ2-3; D call uncertain. V lost 0 bases, J lost 4 bases, and 5 bases lay in between. This CDR3 comprises 13 residues. Germline CDR1 SGHAT, CDR2 FQNNGV. The CDR3 DNA follows: TGTGCCAGCAGCTTAGATCGGGCAGATACGCAGTATTTT. Translation gives CASSLDRADTQYF.

This rearrangement joins TRBV19 to TRBJ2-1, with D perhaps TRBD1 or TRBD2 (6 bases each). Germline V gene data show CDR1 as LNHDA and CDR2 as SQIVND (reference sequence). V gave up 5 bases and J gave up 1 base, with 12 bases separating them. The CDR3 extends over 15 amino acids. DNA for the CDR3: TGTGCCAGTAGTGTGGGGGCGGGATCCTACAATGAGCAGTTCTTC. It yields the protein CASSVGAGSYNEQFF.

Only one count was recorded for this clone. The rearrangement uses TRBV7-9 and TRBJ2-7; D not certain. The CDR3 extends over 14 amino acids. CDR1 is SEHNR and CDR2 is FQNEAQ in the germline V gene (reference sequence). Trimming took 4 bases from V and 0 from J, leaving 10 bases between them. Here the CDR3 reads CASSYGPYSYEQYF. In DNA, the CDR3 is TGTGCCAGCAGCTACGGGCCCTACTCCTACGAGCAGTACTTC.

The chain recombines TRBV19 with TRBJ2-7, with 10 bases identical to TRBD2. The CDR3 consists of 14 residues. Trimming removed 3 bases from V and 3 bases from J; junction bases left unmatched: 2. Germline V gives CDR1 LNHDA, CDR2 SQIVND (reference sequence). The CDR3 here is CASSMSSGSYEQYF. The CDR3 bases are TGTGCCAGTAGTATGTCTAGCGGGAGCTACGAGCAGTACTTC.

This sequence joins TRBV4-2 and TRBJ2-7, with 7 bases that match TRBD2. The V segment lost 0 bases and the J segment 0 bases; nucleotides outside the gene matches: 8. Germline V gene lookup returns CDR1 LGHNA and CDR2 YNFKEQ. The CDR3 is 17 residues long. The CDR3 bases are TGTGCCAGCAGCCAAGAGAATAGCGGGTTGAGCTCCTACGAGCAGTACTTC. Translated, it gives CASSQENSGLSSYEQYF.

The chain recombines TRBV28 with TRBJ1-5, with 10 bases lining up with TRBD1. Unmatched junction bases numbered 8, after V lost 5 bases and J lost 7 bases. This CDR3 is built from 15 residues. Germline-derived CDR1 and CDR2 are MDHEN and SYDVKM. CDR3 DNA sequence: TGTGCCAGCAGTGGCGACAGGGGGCTTCGCCAGCCCCAGCATTTT. Translation gives CASSGDRGLRQPQHF.

The chain links TRBV7-6 to TRBJ1-2; possible D gene TRBD1, 6 bases. With 5 bases removed from V and 3 bases from J, the gap between germline ends came to 13 bases. Germline V CDR1 and CDR2: SGHVS, FNYEAQ. The CDR3 extends over 14 amino acids. The DNA for the CDR3 is TGTGCCAGCAGCCTCCGGCGGGGGCACTATGGCTACACCTTC. Its translation is CASSLRRGHYGYTF.

The count of this clone is one. A far larger clone is one base from this, pointing to a likely read error. The rearrangement uses TRBV5-4 and TRBJ1-2; possible D gene TRBD1, 5 bases. Germline V gene sequence: CDR1 SGHNT, CDR2 YYREEE (reference sequence). V gave up 3 bases and J gave up 2 bases, with 17 bases separating them. This CDR3 comprises 16 residues. The CDR3 is CASSWESGRTNYGYTF. DNA for the CDR3: TGTGCCAGCAGCTGGGAGAGCGGGAGGACAAACTATGGCTACACCTTC.

The chain uses TRBV6-5 and TRBJ2-7, with D unclear. The CDR3 is 15 amino acids. Trimming took off 6 bases at V and 2 bases at J, with 17 bases between the two ends. Germline V gives CDR1 MNHEY, CDR2 SVGAGI. The CDR3 sequence is CASSPVQVSTYEQYF. The CDR3 DNA follows: TGTGCCAGCAGCCCAGTCCAGGTCTCAACCTACGAGCAGTACTTC.

The CDR3 bases are TGCGCCAGCAGCCGATACAGGGAAATCCCTGAAGCTTTCTTT. As protein: CASSRYREIPEAFF. The V call is TRBV4-3, the J call TRBJ1-1, with D possibly matching TRBD1 (6 bases). Germline CDR1 and CDR2: LGHNA and YSLEER. The V end was cut by 4 bases, the J end by 6 bases, with 15 bases between. The CDR3 is 14 residues long.

This clone occurred a few times. The rearrangement uses TRBV5-6 and TRBJ1-1; TRBD1 matches at 7 bases. Germline V gene lookup returns CDR1 SGHDT and CDR2 YYEEEE. The V and J ends lost 3 bases and 3 bases, in that order; junction bases with no gene match: 2. This CDR3 region has 13 residues. CDR3 sequence (DNA): TGTGCCAGCAGCTCTGGACAGGACACTGAAGCTTTCTTT. Residues: CASSSGQDTEAFF. Complete variable domain (other parts from reference TRBV5-6 and TRBJ1-1): DAGVTQSPTHLIKTRGQQVTLRCSPKSGHDTVSWYQQALGQGPQFIFQYYEEEERQRGNFPDRFSGHQFPNYSSELNVNALLLGDSALYLCASSSGQDTEAFFGQGTRLTVV.

Only one count was recorded for this clone. The V gene is TRBV11-3, the J gene TRBJ2-7, with D possibly TRBD2 on 5 matching bases. CDR1 is SGHNT, CDR2 YENEEA, per germline. The CDR3 length is 15 residues. V lost 4 bases, J lost 3 bases, and 16 bases lay in between. The CDR3 bases are TGTGCCAGCAGCTCGGACTCCGGTAACAGCTACGAGCAGTACTTC. This sequence encodes CASSSDSGNSYEQYF.

The J gene is TRBJ1-1, the V gene TRBV19; D may be TRBD1 (6 bases). Germline CDR1 is LNHDA and CDR2 is SQIVND (reference sequence). Trimming pared 6 bases from V and 1 base from J, leaving 15 bases between. The length of the CDR3 is 15 residues. As DNA, the CDR3 is TGTGCCAGTAGGCGGTACAGGGAAACGAACACTGAAGCTTTCTTT. Its protein is CASRRYRETNTEAFF. Drawing the rest from reference TRBV19 and TRBJ1-1, the complete variable domain is DGGITQSPKYLFRKEGQNVTLSCEQNLNHDAMYWYRQDPGQGLRLIYYSQIVNDFQKGDIAEGYSVSREKKESFPLTVTSAQKNPTAFYLCASRRYRETNTEAFFGQGTRLTVV.

The V call is TRBV27, the J call TRBJ2-7, with TRBD1 matching over 10 bases. V lost 8 bases to trimming and J lost 4 bases; unmatched junction nucleotides: 8. CDR1 is MNHEY, CDR2 SMNVEV, per germline (reference sequence). CDR3 length: 14 residues. The CDR3 protein is CASCRTGGIYEQYF. The CDR3 DNA is TGTGCCAGCTGCAGGACAGGGGGGATATACGAGCAGTACTTC.